A single sample is the source of the 8 T cell receptor beta chains below, sequenced in a study of T cells expressing NK-cell markers. After re-calling the 5' RACE reads, TCRdb lists one entry per CDR3 protein, DNA absent. The sample holds 300,000 to 450,000 distinct CDR3 sequences. The sample comprised blood T cells: a sorted CD56 or NKG2C T cell subset, CD4+ or CD8+ T cells, or bulk PBMC T cells (not recorded which). These receptors were obtained from a man aged 18-75 years in good health.

The CDR3 loop is CASSLGTGPSSYNEQFF. V is TRBV5-1 and J is TRBJ2-1; TCRdb designates TRBD2, a call that cannot be tested without DNA. This CDR3 spans 17 amino acids. The germline gives CDR1 SGHRS, CDR2 YFSETQ. The full variable domain, completed using reference TRBV5-1 and TRBJ2-1, is KAGVTQTPRYLIKTRGQQVTLSCSPISGHRSVSWYQQTPGQGLQFLFEYFSETQRNKGNFPGRFSGRQFSNSRSEMNVSTLELGDSALYLCASSLGTGPSSYNEQFFGPGTRLTVL.

V and J are TRBV5-5 and TRBJ2-7; TCRdb names TRBD2, which stays unverified in the absence of DNA. The CDR3 is 15 residues long. Germline CDR1 reads SGHKS; CDR2 reads YYEKEE (reference sequence). The CDR3 spells CASSPPLSGAYEQYF. The full variable domain, rest sourced from reference TRBV5-5 and TRBJ2-7, is DAGVTQSPTHLIKTRGQQVTLRCSPISGHKSVSWYQQVLGQGPQFIFQYYEKEERGRGNFPDRFSARQFPNYSSELNVNALLLGDSALYLCASSPPLSGAYEQYFGPGTRLTVT.

This CDR3 is CASSPPRETSQETQYF. The V gene is TRBV18, the J gene TRBJ2-5; as DNA is missing, the TRBD1 call by TCRdb cannot be tested. Germline values: CDR1 KGHSH, CDR2 LQKENI. The CDR3 has 16 residues.

The chain links TRBV19 to TRBJ2-7; the D call from TCRdb, TRBD1, cannot be confirmed without DNA. Germline values: CDR1 LNHDA, CDR2 SQIVND (reference sequence). CDR3 size: 15 residues. Here the CDR3 reads CASSIQGRGPHEQYF.

This chain uses TRBV7-3 with TRBJ2-2; TCRdb outputs TRBD2, but without DNA this stays unchecked. Per the germline V gene, CDR1 is SGHTA and CDR2 is FQGTGA. The CDR3 is 15 amino acids. CDR3 loop: CASSPAGGYTGELFF.

The chain is built from TRBV3-1 and TRBJ2-5; TCRdb lists TRBD2, though no DNA is available to test this call. The CDR3 sequence is 17 residues long. The germline gives CDR1 LGHDT, CDR2 YNNKEL (reference sequence). CDR3 residues: CASSPRSTSGGVETQYF.

This sequence joins TRBV6-1 and TRBJ2-1. Germline assignment: CDR1 MNHNS and CDR2 SASEGT. The CDR3 is made up of 14 amino acids. CDR3 region: CASSRGNSWDEQFF.

V gene TRBV12-5 combines with J gene TRBJ2-2; TCRdb names TRBD2, which stays unverified in the absence of DNA. CDR3 size: 15 residues. Germline V gives CDR1 LGHNT, CDR2 FRNRAP. CDR3 residues: CASGFRGVDTGELFF.